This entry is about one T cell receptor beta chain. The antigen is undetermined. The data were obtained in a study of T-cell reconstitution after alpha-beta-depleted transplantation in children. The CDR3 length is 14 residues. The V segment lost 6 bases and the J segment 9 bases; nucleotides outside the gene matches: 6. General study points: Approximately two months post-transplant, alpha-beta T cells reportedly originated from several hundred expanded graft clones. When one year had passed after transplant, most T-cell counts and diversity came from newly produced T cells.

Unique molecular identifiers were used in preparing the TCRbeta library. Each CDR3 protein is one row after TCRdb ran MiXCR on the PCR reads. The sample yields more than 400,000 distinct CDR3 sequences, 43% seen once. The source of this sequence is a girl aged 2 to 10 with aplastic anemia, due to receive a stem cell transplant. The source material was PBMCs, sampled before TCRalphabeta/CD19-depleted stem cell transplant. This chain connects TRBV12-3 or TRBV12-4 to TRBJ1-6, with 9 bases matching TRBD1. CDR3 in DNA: TGTGCCAGCAGGGGACAGGGAGCGGTTTCACCCCTCCACTTT. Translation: CASRGQGAVSPLHF.